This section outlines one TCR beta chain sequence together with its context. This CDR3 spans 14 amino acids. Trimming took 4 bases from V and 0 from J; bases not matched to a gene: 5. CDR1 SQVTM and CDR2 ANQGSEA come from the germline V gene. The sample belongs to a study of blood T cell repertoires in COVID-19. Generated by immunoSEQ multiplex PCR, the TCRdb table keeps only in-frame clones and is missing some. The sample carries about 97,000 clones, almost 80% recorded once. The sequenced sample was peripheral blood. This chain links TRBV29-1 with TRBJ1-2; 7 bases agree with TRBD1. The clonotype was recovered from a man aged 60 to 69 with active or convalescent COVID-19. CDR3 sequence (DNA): TGCAGCGTTGCTAGAGGGGGCTCTAACTATGGCTACACCTTC. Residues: CSVARGGSNYGYTF.